This T cell receptor beta chain is from a study of blood T cell repertoires in COVID-19. Study-level information: Italy, Spain and the United States were the sources of the convalescent and acute COVID-19 samples. PBMCs, B-cell-depleted T cells, or T cells were the source of the cDNA or gDNA that made up the material.

Per the study methods: Quantification of nucleated cells was approximated via reference gene primer amplification. Sequencing used immunoSEQ multiplex PCR; TCRdb keeps in-frame clones, though not all of them. Clone size and the V and J calls come from that table; the DNA yielded D and trimming. The sample yields around 300,000 clones, approximately 86% seen once. V shed 6 bases, J shed 8 bases, and the junction held 10 bases outside the gene matches. Germline V lookup: CDR1 WSHSY, CDR2 SAAADI. The CDR3 runs 15 residues. The receptor comes from a man aged 18 to 30 with active or convalescent COVID-19. The sample consisted of peripheral blood. The gene calls are TRBV10-2 and TRBJ2-3; 11 positions agree with TRBD2. The CDR3, as DNA: TGCGCCAGCAGGGTTAGCGGGGGGGTCGGGGGTACGCAGTATTTT. Translating gives CASRVSGGVGGTQYF.